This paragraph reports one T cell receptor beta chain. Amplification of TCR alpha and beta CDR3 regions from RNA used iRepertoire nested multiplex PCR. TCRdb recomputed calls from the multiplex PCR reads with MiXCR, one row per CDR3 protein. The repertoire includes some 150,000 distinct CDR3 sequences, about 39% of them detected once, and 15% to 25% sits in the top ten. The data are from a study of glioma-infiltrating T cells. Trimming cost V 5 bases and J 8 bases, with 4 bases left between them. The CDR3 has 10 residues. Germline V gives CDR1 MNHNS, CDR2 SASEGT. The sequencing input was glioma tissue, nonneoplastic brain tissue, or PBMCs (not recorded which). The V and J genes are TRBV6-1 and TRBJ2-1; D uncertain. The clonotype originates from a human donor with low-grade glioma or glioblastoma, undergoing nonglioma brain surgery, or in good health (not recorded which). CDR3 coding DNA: TGTGCCAGCAGTCTCTATGAGCAGTTCTTC. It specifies CASSLYEQFF.